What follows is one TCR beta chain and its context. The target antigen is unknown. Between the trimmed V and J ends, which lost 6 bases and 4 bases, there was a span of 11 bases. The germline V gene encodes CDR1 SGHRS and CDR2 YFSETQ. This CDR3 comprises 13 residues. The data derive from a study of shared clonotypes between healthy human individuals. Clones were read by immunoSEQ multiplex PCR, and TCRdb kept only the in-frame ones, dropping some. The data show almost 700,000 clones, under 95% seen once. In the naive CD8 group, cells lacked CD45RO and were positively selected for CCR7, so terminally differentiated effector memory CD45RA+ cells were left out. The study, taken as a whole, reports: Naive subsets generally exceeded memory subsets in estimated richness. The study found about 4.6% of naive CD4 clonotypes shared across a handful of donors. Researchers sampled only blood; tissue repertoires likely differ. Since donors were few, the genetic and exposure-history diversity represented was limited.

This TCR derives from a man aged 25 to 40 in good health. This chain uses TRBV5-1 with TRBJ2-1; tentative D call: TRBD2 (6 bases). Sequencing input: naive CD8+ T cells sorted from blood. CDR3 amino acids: CASNPGLYNEQFF. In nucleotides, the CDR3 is TGCGCCAGCAACCCTGGACTATACAATGAGCAGTTCTTC.